These T cell receptor beta chains were read from a single sample in a study of blood T cell repertoires in COVID-19. Method: immunoSEQ multiplex PCR; TCRdb's copy keeps in-frame clones and lacks some. The data hold roughly 250,000 clones, with 80% to 95% observed a single time. The sequenced sample was peripheral blood. The receptors were gathered from a person aged 18 to 35 with COVID-19, enrolled during active disease. Both conserved end residues are part of each CDR3. Each record gives: CDR3 protein, CDR3 DNA, clone size, V gene, J gene, D gene. D genes are given only for firm matches. Clone sizes are given selectively: once, few, many, or a class where the clone is expanded.

cdr3_aa: CASSPMSWTGYYF; cdr3_nt: TGTGCCAGCAGCCCCATGTCTTGGACAGGGTATTACTTC; clone_size: NA; v_call: TRBV6-2/TRBV6-3; j_call: TRBJ2-4; d_call: TRBD1
cdr3_aa: CASSLGDRLRNTEAFF; cdr3_nt: TGTGCCAGCAGCTTAGGTGACAGGTTAAGGAACACTGAAGCTTTCTTT; clone_size: few; v_call: TRBV11-2; j_call: TRBJ1-1; d_call: NA
cdr3_aa: CATSRSRGSYTEAFF; cdr3_nt: TGTGCCACCAGCAGAAGCAGGGGCTCTTACACTGAAGCTTTCTTT; clone_size: NA; v_call: TRBV15; j_call: TRBJ1-1; d_call: NA
cdr3_aa: CASSSGTGIADTQYF; cdr3_nt: TGTGCCAGCAGCTCTGGGACAGGGATAGCAGATACGCAGTATTTT; clone_size: NA; v_call: TRBV11-3; j_call: TRBJ2-3; d_call: TRBD1
cdr3_aa: CASSTGGGYGYTF; cdr3_nt: TGTGCCAGCAGTACAGGGGGAGGGTATGGCTACACCTTC; clone_size: NA; v_call: TRBV27; j_call: TRBJ1-2; d_call: TRBD1
cdr3_aa: CASSGDRGNGYTF; cdr3_nt: TGTGCCAGCAGTGGTGACAGGGGTAATGGCTACACCTTC; clone_size: NA; v_call: TRBV6-2/TRBV6-3; j_call: TRBJ1-2; d_call: TRBD1
cdr3_aa: CASSGGLDVVNEQFF; cdr3_nt: TGTGCCAGCAGTGGGGGACTAGACGTCGTCAATGAGCAGTTCTTC; clone_size: NA; v_call: TRBV2; j_call: TRBJ2-1; d_call: TRBD2
cdr3_aa: CSVGQANTDTQYF; cdr3_nt: TGCAGCGTCGGACAGGCGAACACAGATACGCAGTATTTT; clone_size: NA; v_call: TRBV29-1; j_call: TRBJ2-3; d_call: TRBD1
cdr3_aa: CASSAGLVSEQYF; cdr3_nt: TGTGCCAGTAGTGCGGGACTAGTCTCCGAGCAGTACTTC; clone_size: once; v_call: TRBV19; j_call: TRBJ2-7; d_call: TRBD2
cdr3_aa: CASRIGLAGVGSRKETQYF; cdr3_nt: TGTGCCAGCAGGATAGGACTAGCGGGAGTCGGAAGCCGAAAAGAGACCCAGTACTTC; clone_size: NA; v_call: TRBV6-4; j_call: TRBJ2-5; d_call: TRBD2
cdr3_aa: CSATQGASYEQYF; cdr3_nt: TGCAGCGCAACACAGGGGGCCTCCTACGAGCAGTACTTC; clone_size: NA; v_call: TRBV29-1; j_call: TRBJ2-7; d_call: TRBD1
cdr3_aa: CATSRDQGPGNEQFF; cdr3_nt: TGTGCCACCAGCAGAGATCAGGGGCCGGGCAATGAGCAGTTCTTC; clone_size: NA; v_call: TRBV15; j_call: TRBJ2-1; d_call: NA
cdr3_aa: CASSEDTGGTEAFF; cdr3_nt: TGTGCCAGCAGCGAAGATACAGGGGGAACTGAAGCTTTCTTT; clone_size: once; v_call: TRBV9; j_call: TRBJ1-1; d_call: TRBD1
cdr3_aa: CASSILIAGGNNEQFF; cdr3_nt: TGTGCCAGTAGTATCCTCATAGCGGGAGGTAACAATGAGCAGTTCTTC; clone_size: NA; v_call: TRBV19; j_call: TRBJ2-1; d_call: TRBD2
cdr3_aa: CASSVDGNTEAFF; cdr3_nt: TGTGCCAGCAGCGTGGACGGGAACACTGAAGCTTTCTTT; clone_size: once; v_call: TRBV5-4; j_call: TRBJ1-1; d_call: NA
cdr3_aa: CASSLGLGLAGAWDF; cdr3_nt: TGTGCCAGCAGCTTAGGCCTGGGACTAGCGGGAGCGTGGGACTTC; clone_size: few; v_call: TRBV13; j_call: TRBJ2-7; d_call: TRBD2
cdr3_aa: CASSQGVASQETQYF; cdr3_nt: TGCGCCAGCAGCCAAGGGGTAGCCTCCCAAGAGACCCAGTACTTC; clone_size: once; v_call: TRBV4-3; j_call: TRBJ2-5; d_call: NA
cdr3_aa: CASSQAQINEKLFF; cdr3_nt: TGTGCCAGCAGCCAAGCCCAGATTAATGAAAAACTGTTTTTT; clone_size: NA; v_call: TRBV4-2; j_call: TRBJ1-4; d_call: NA
cdr3_aa: CASSYSEEQYF; cdr3_nt: TGTGCCAGCAGTTACTCCGAGGAGCAGTACTTC; clone_size: NA; v_call: TRBV6-2/TRBV6-3; j_call: TRBJ2-7; d_call: NA
cdr3_aa: CASSESLATGSGGSSEQFF; cdr3_nt: TGTGCCAGCAGTGAAAGTTTGGCGACAGGGAGCGGGGGTAGTAGTGAGCAGTTCTTC; clone_size: NA; v_call: TRBV6-1; j_call: TRBJ2-1; d_call: NA
cdr3_aa: CASSQSTGGNSPLHF; cdr3_nt: TGCGCCAGCAGTCAATCGACAGGGGGGAATTCACCCCTCCACTTT; clone_size: NA; v_call: TRBV23-1; j_call: TRBJ1-6; d_call: TRBD1
cdr3_aa: CASGGQGGQPQHF; cdr3_nt: TGTGCCAGCGGGGGACAGGGTGGTCAGCCCCAGCATTTT; clone_size: NA; v_call: TRBV27; j_call: TRBJ1-5; d_call: TRBD1
cdr3_aa: CASSFDATRVHNEQFF; cdr3_nt: TGCGCCAGCAGCTTCGACGCTACACGGGTCCACAATGAGCAGTTCTTC; clone_size: NA; v_call: TRBV5-1; j_call: TRBJ2-1; d_call: NA
cdr3_aa: CASSESGSYGYTF; cdr3_nt: TGCGCCAGCAGTGAGTCGGGCAGCTATGGCTACACCTTC; clone_size: NA; v_call: TRBV10-1; j_call: TRBJ1-2; d_call: NA
cdr3_aa: CASSLMGSGELFF; cdr3_nt: TGTGCCAGCAGCTTAATGGGCTCCGGGGAGCTGTTTTTT; clone_size: NA; v_call: TRBV7-3; j_call: TRBJ2-2; d_call: NA
cdr3_aa: CASSQGQNYEQYF; cdr3_nt: TGCGCCAGCAGCCAGGGACAGAACTACGAGCAGTACTTC; clone_size: NA; v_call: TRBV4-3; j_call: TRBJ2-7; d_call: TRBD1
cdr3_aa: CASSPTGGTDTQYF; cdr3_nt: TGTGCCAGCAGTCCGACAGGGGGCACAGATACGCAGTATTTT; clone_size: NA; v_call: TRBV6-4; j_call: TRBJ2-3; d_call: TRBD1
cdr3_aa: CASKGAVYEQYF; cdr3_nt: TGTGCCAGCAAAGGGGCAGTTTACGAGCAGTACTTC; clone_size: NA; v_call: TRBV11-3; j_call: TRBJ2-7; d_call: NA
cdr3_aa: CATIPHPEQGNNEKLFF; cdr3_nt: TGTGCCACCATCCCCCACCCCGAACAGGGAAATAATGAAAAACTGTTTTTT; clone_size: NA; v_call: TRBV24-1; j_call: TRBJ1-4; d_call: NA
cdr3_aa: CATGQGANNQPQHF; cdr3_nt: TGTGCCACAGGACAGGGGGCGAACAATCAGCCCCAGCATTTT; clone_size: NA; v_call: TRBV19; j_call: TRBJ1-5; d_call: TRBD1
cdr3_aa: CASSSTSGRGVYPRGGYEQYF; cdr3_nt: TGTGCCAGCAGTTCGACTAGCGGGAGAGGCGTTTATCCTAGGGGGGGCTACGAGCAGTACTTC; clone_size: NA; v_call: TRBV2; j_call: TRBJ2-7; d_call: TRBD2
cdr3_aa: CASSLLGLAGGPETQYF; cdr3_nt: TGCGCCAGCAGCTTGCTGGGACTAGCGGGAGGCCCAGAGACCCAGTACTTC; clone_size: NA; v_call: TRBV5-1; j_call: TRBJ2-5; d_call: TRBD2
cdr3_aa: CASSHGGDQPQHF; cdr3_nt: TGTGCCAGCAGTCATGGAGGGGATCAGCCCCAGCATTTT; clone_size: NA; v_call: TRBV27; j_call: TRBJ1-5; d_call: NA